A single sample gave rise to the 18 T cell receptor beta chains below, sequenced in a study of shared clonotypes between healthy human individuals. Selected positively for CCR7 and CD45RO-negative, naive CD8 cells excluded terminally differentiated effector memory CD45RA+ cells. Sequenced by immunoSEQ multiplex PCR; TCRdb stores in-frame clones only, minus some. The sample shows approximately 740,000 clones, 92% of them seen only once. The specimen sequenced was naive CD8+ T cells sorted from blood. These receptors were obtained from a man aged 25-45 years in good health.

J is TRBJ2-2 and V is TRBV27, with D uncertain. Germline V CDR1 and CDR2: MNHEY, SMNVEV (reference sequence). V gave up 6 bases and J gave up 6 bases, with 11 bases separating them. The CDR3 length is 13 residues. CDR3 sequence (DNA): TGTGCCAGCAGCTTCGCCGGGTCCGGGGAGCTGTTTTTT. Amino acids: CASSFAGSGELFF.

V usage is TRBV9 and J usage is TRBJ2-7, with D possibly being TRBD1 or TRBD2 (6 bases each). CDR1 and CDR2 (germline): SGDLS, YYNGEE. With 0 bases removed from V and 6 bases from J, the gap between germline ends came to 13 bases. The CDR3 loop spans 14 amino acids. Here the CDR3 DNA reads TGTGCCAGCAGCGTAGCAGGAGGGGGACGCGAGCAGTACTTC. It is translated as CASSVAGGGREQYF. Full variable domain (remainder filled in from reference TRBV9 and TRBJ2-7): DSGVTQTPKHLITATGQRVTLRCSPRSGDLSVYWYQQSLDQGLQFLIQYYNGEERAKGNILERFSAQQFPDLHSELNLSSLELGDSALYFCASSVAGGGREQYFGPGTRLTVT.

The chain is built from TRBV7-9 and TRBJ2-5, with 10 bases that match TRBD1. Trimming at V came to 5 bases and at J to 5 bases, leaving 5 bases not matched to a gene. Germline CDR1 reads SEHNR; CDR2 reads FQNEAQ (reference sequence). The CDR3 has 14 amino acids. This chain's CDR3 is CASSPTGGDETQYF. In nucleotides, the CDR3 is TGTGCCAGCAGCCCGACAGGGGGCGACGAGACCCAGTACTTC.

The gene calls are TRBV7-6 and TRBJ1-1; D is undetermined. Germline CDR1 and CDR2: SGHVS and FNYEAQ. The CDR3 totals 13 residues. The germline V and J ends were trimmed by 5 bases and 4 bases, with 11 bases remaining between them. CDR3 bases: TGTGCCAGCAGCAGCCAGCGGGGCACTGAAGCTTTCTTT. This encodes CASSSQRGTEAFF.

J is TRBJ2-2 and V is TRBV5-1; D possibly corresponds to TRBD2 (5 bases). The CDR3 has 21 residues. Trimming pared 4 bases from V and 3 bases from J, leaving 31 bases between. The germline CDR1 and CDR2 sequences are SGHRS and YFSETQ. The CDR3 coding sequence is TGCGCCAGCAGCCAAAGTCAACTAGGAAAACCAACCCGACCCCACACCGGGGAGCTGTTTTTT. The encoded protein is CASSQSQLGKPTRPHTGELFF. The full variable domain, with the rest looked up from reference TRBV5-1 and TRBJ2-2, is KAGVTQTPRYLIKTRGQQVTLSCSPISGHRSVSWYQQTPGQGLQFLFEYFSETQRNKGNFPGRFSGRQFSNSRSEMNVSTLELGDSALYLCASSQSQLGKPTRPHTGELFFGEGSRLTVL.

The V gene is TRBV7-9, the J gene TRBJ2-1; TRBD2 matches 11 bases. Losses at the gene ends were 5 bases for V and 6 bases for J; bases not matched to a gene: 9. Germline CDR1 and CDR2: SEHNR and FQNEAQ (reference sequence). The CDR3 has 16 residues. The CDR3 region has the DNA TGTGCCAGCAGCCCTAAGACTAGCGGGGTCCTCAATGAGCAGTTCTTC. This gives the protein CASSPKTSGVLNEQFF.

V gene TRBV28 combines with J gene TRBJ2-7, with a tentative D call TRBD1 (6 bases). Germline CDR1 reads MDHEN; CDR2 reads SYDVKM. The CDR3 is made up of 14 amino acids. The V gene lost 8 bases and the J gene lost 1 base, with 15 bases spanning the gap. CDR3 loop: CASYLQGRSYEQYF. CDR3 sequence (DNA): TGTGCCAGCTACTTACAGGGCCGTTCCTACGAGCAGTACTTC.

This chain connects TRBV7-9 to TRBJ2-3, with D possibly being TRBD1 or TRBD2 (5 bases each). This CDR3 is built from 13 residues. V was cut by 4 bases and J by 5 bases, with 10 bases left in between. Germline V gene sequence: CDR1 SEHNR, CDR2 FQNEAQ (reference sequence). CDR3 in DNA: TGTGCCAGCAGCTCCCCGGGGCAAGATACGCAGTATTTT. Translation: CASSSPGQDTQYF.

This clone was picked up one time. This chain uses TRBV25-1 with TRBJ2-1, with D hard to call. Germline CDR1 is MGHDK and CDR2 is SYGVNS. The CDR3 spans 16 residues. Trimming left V 5 bases short and J 4 bases short, with 18 bases between. The CDR3 protein is CASSTPPRAGYNEQFF. Here the CDR3 DNA reads TGTGCCAGCAGTACCCCTCCTAGGGCTGGTTACAATGAGCAGTTCTTC.

The rearrangement links TRBV5-5 to TRBJ1-4; D gene uncertain. CDR3 length: 13 amino acids. V was clipped by 4 bases and J by 1 base, with 5 bases between them. Germline V gene sequence: CDR1 SGHKS, CDR2 YYEKEE (reference sequence). DNA for the CDR3: TGTGCCAGCAGCGACGTAACTAATGAAAAACTGTTTTTT. It yields the protein CASSDVTNEKLFF.

The chain couples TRBV9 to TRBJ2-1; possible D gene TRBD2, 6 bases. V lost 3 bases to trimming and J lost 5 bases, with 9 bases between them. Germline V gene lookup returns CDR1 SGDLS and CDR2 YYNGEE. The CDR3 runs to 13 residues. CDR3 residues: CASSAWGDNEQFF. The CDR3 coding sequence is TGTGCCAGCAGCGCTTGGGGGGACAATGAGCAGTTCTTC.

This rearrangement joins TRBV27 to TRBJ2-5; a possible D gene is TRBD2 (5 bases). The CDR3 is made up of 14 amino acids. The V gene lost 2 bases and the J gene lost 0 bases, with 7 bases spanning the gap. Germline V lookup: CDR1 MNHEY, CDR2 SMNVEV (reference sequence). CDR3 in amino acids: CASSLRRNQETQYF. Written as DNA, the CDR3 is TGTGCCAGCAGTTTAAGGAGGAACCAAGAGACCCAGTACTTC.

V usage is TRBV30 and J usage is TRBJ2-1; 8 bases align to TRBD2. The V gene's germline CDR1 is GTSNPN and CDR2 SVGIG (reference sequence). V shed 7 bases, J shed 0 bases, and the junction held 2 bases outside the gene matches. The CDR3 loop spans 13 amino acids. DNA for the CDR3: TGTGCCTTAAGCGGGAGCTCCTACAATGAGCAGTTCTTC. Encoded protein: CALSGSSYNEQFF.

The V gene is TRBV19, the J gene TRBJ1-5; D unclear. Trimming removed 3 bases from V and 1 base from J, with 4 bases in between. Germline V gene lookup returns CDR1 LNHDA and CDR2 SQIVND (reference sequence). The CDR3 consists of 13 residues. The CDR3 nucleotides read TGTGCCAGTAGTATGGGGAGCAATCAGCCCCAGCATTTT. It codes for CASSMGSNQPQHF. The full variable domain, in which reference TRBV19 and TRBJ1-5 provide the parts outside the CDR3, is DGGITQSPKYLFRKEGQNVTLSCEQNLNHDAMYWYRQDPGQGLRLIYYSQIVNDFQKGDIAEGYSVSREKKESFPLTVTSAQKNPTAFYLCASSMGSNQPQHFGDGTRLSIL.

The chain couples TRBV6-1 to TRBJ2-4, with 7 positions matching TRBD1. Germline values: CDR1 MNHNS, CDR2 SASEGT. The CDR3 has 19 residues. Losses at the gene ends were 4 bases for V and 0 bases for J; bases not matched to a gene: 15. CDR3 amino acids: CASSATGLGRSLAKNIQYF. The CDR3, as DNA: TGTGCCAGCAGTGCGACAGGGTTAGGAAGGTCCTTAGCCAAAAACATTCAGTACTTC.

The chain employs TRBV4-1 and TRBJ2-3, with D uncertain. Between the trimmed V and J ends, which lost 1 base and 1 base, there was a span of 9 bases. This CDR3 has 15 residues. Germline V gives CDR1 MGHRA, CDR2 YSYEKL. CDR3: CASSQGPEGTDTQYF. CDR3 DNA sequence: TGCGCCAGCAGCCAAGGACCCGAGGGCACAGATACGCAGTATTTT.

This chain links TRBV6-5 with TRBJ2-7, with 7 bases aligning to TRBD1. This CDR3 has 13 amino acids. Germline V CDR1 and CDR2: MNHEY, SVGAGI. The V gene end was trimmed by 6 bases and the J gene end by 2 bases; junction bases not matched to a gene: 4. The CDR3 DNA reads as TGTGCCAGCAGAGGTAGGGGGCCCTACGAGCAGTACTTC. The encoded protein is CASRGRGPYEQYF.

This clone has only one observation. With a much larger clone just one base away, this may be a read error. This sample includes further DNA sequences coding for the same CDR3. The CDR3 sequence: CASSYSQNTGELFF. CDR3 DNA sequence: TGTGCCAGCAGTTACTCACAGAACACCGGGGAGCTGTTTTTT. V is TRBV6-5 and J is TRBJ2-2, with no clear D. Germline assignment: CDR1 MNHEY and CDR2 SVGAGI. This CDR3 is 14 amino acids long. Trimming took off 0 bases at V and 1 base at J, with 3 bases between the two ends.